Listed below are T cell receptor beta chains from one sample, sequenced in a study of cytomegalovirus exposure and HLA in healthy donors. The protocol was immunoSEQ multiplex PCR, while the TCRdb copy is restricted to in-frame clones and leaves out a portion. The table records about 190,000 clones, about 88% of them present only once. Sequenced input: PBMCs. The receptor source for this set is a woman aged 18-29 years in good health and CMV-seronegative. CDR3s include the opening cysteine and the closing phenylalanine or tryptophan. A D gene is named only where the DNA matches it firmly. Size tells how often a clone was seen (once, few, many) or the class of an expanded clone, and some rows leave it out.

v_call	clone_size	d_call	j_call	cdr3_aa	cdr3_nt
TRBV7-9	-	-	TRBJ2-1	CASSSPARGPPMGEQFF	TGTGCCAGCAGCTCCCCTGCGCGGGGCCCCCCAATGGGAGAGCAGTTCTTC
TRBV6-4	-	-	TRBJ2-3	CASSPEVRGPDTQYF	TGTGCCAGCAGTCCCGAGGTGCGGGGGCCAGATACGCAGTATTTT
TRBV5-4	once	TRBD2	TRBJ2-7	CASRRAGPLSYEQYF	TGTGCCAGCAGACGAGCGGGACCCCTCTCCTACGAGCAGTACTTC
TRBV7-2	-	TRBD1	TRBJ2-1	CASSPRQGGEQFF	TGTGCCAGCAGCCCTAGACAGGGGGGTGAGCAGTTCTTC
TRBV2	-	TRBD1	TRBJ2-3	CASSDPTGNTDTQYF	TGTGCCAGCAGTGACCCGACAGGGAACACAGATACGCAGTATTTT
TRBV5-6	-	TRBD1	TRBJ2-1	CASSLKGGPYNEQFF	TGTGCCAGCAGCTTGAAAGGGGGCCCCTACAATGAGCAGTTCTTC
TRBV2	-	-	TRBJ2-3	CASSVYSFSTDTQYF	TGTGCCAGCAGTGTTTACAGTTTTAGCACAGATACGCAGTATTTT
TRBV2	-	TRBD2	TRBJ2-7	CASRSPRGRVHEQYF	TGTGCCAGCAGATCGCCCCGCGGGAGGGTCCACGAGCAGTACTTC
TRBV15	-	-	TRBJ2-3	CATSGRSTDTQYF	TGTGCCACCAGCGGCAGGAGCACAGATACGCAGTATTTT
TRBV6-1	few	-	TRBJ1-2	CASSEGLNFRGYTF	TGTGCCAGCAGTGAGGGCCTAAATTTCAGGGGCTACACCTTC
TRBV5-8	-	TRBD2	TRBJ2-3	CASSLGLAGFNTDTQYF	TGTGCCAGCAGCTTGGGACTAGCGGGATTTAACACAGATACGCAGTATTTT
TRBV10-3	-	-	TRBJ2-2	CGLERAIRELFF	TGTGGACTAGAGAGGGCTATCCGGGAGCTGTTTTTT
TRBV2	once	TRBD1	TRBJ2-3	CATKKQGRRTDTQYF	TGTGCCACCAAAAAACAGGGGCGCAGGACAGATACGCAGTATTTT
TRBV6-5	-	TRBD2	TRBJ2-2	CASSYATSPNTGELFF	TGTGCCAGCAGTTATGCGACTAGCCCTAACACCGGGGAGCTGTTTTTT